This T cell receptor beta chain was sequenced during a study of regulatory T cells in long-lasting Graves disease. The time point: persistent/refractory GD, antithyroid drugs over 5 years with positive TRAb. From RNA extracted from PBMCs, the TCR library was made. Diagnoses of Graves' disease were made by American Thyroid Association guidelines. Germline V gives CDR1 MDHEN, CDR2 SYDVKM. V gave up 3 bases and J gave up 6 bases, with 11 bases separating them. The length of the CDR3 is 13 residues. Arm-PCR with iRepertoire HTBI primers amplified the CDR3 regions for these TCR beta libraries. TCRdb reprocessed the multiplex PCR reads via MiXCR and lists one record per CDR3 protein. The sample records a few hundred thousand distinct CDR3 sequences, roughly 21% being singletons. This clonotype appeared many times.

The chain joins TRBV28 to TRBJ1-1; D gene unclear. Sequenced here: peripheral blood mononuclear cells (PBMCs), sampled when the disease was refractory, from a patient treated with antithyroid drugs. The sequence was collected from a female donor with Graves disease. Written as DNA, the CDR3 is TGTGCCAGCAGTTTTGGAGGGAGTGCTGAAGCTTTCTTT. It is translated as CASSFGGSAEAFF. The variable domain in full, with the rest retrieved from reference TRBV28 and TRBJ1-1, is DVKVTQSSRYLVKRTGEKVFLECVQDMDHENMFWYRQDPGLGLRLIYFSYDVKMKEKGDIPEGYSVSREKKERFSLILESASTNQTSMYLCASSFGGSAEAFFGQGTRLTVV.